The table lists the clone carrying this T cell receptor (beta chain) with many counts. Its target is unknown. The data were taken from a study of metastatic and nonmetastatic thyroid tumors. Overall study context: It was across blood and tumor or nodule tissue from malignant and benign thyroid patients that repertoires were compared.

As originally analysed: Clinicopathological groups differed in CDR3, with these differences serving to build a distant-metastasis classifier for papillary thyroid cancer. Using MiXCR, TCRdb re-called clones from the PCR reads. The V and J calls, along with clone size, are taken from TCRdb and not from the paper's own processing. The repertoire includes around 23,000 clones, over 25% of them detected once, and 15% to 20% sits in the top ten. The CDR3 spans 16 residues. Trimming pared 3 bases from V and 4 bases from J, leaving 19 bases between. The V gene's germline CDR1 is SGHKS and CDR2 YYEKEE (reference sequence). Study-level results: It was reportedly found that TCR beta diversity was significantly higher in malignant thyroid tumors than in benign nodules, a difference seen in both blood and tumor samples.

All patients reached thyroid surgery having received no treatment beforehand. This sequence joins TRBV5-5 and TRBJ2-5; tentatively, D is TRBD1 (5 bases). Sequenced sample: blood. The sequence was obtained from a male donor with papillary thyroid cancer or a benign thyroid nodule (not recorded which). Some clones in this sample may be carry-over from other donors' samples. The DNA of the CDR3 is TGTGCCAGCAGCTCCCCTATAGGGGTGGGAAGAGAGACCCAGTACTTC. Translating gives CASSSPIGVGRETQYF.